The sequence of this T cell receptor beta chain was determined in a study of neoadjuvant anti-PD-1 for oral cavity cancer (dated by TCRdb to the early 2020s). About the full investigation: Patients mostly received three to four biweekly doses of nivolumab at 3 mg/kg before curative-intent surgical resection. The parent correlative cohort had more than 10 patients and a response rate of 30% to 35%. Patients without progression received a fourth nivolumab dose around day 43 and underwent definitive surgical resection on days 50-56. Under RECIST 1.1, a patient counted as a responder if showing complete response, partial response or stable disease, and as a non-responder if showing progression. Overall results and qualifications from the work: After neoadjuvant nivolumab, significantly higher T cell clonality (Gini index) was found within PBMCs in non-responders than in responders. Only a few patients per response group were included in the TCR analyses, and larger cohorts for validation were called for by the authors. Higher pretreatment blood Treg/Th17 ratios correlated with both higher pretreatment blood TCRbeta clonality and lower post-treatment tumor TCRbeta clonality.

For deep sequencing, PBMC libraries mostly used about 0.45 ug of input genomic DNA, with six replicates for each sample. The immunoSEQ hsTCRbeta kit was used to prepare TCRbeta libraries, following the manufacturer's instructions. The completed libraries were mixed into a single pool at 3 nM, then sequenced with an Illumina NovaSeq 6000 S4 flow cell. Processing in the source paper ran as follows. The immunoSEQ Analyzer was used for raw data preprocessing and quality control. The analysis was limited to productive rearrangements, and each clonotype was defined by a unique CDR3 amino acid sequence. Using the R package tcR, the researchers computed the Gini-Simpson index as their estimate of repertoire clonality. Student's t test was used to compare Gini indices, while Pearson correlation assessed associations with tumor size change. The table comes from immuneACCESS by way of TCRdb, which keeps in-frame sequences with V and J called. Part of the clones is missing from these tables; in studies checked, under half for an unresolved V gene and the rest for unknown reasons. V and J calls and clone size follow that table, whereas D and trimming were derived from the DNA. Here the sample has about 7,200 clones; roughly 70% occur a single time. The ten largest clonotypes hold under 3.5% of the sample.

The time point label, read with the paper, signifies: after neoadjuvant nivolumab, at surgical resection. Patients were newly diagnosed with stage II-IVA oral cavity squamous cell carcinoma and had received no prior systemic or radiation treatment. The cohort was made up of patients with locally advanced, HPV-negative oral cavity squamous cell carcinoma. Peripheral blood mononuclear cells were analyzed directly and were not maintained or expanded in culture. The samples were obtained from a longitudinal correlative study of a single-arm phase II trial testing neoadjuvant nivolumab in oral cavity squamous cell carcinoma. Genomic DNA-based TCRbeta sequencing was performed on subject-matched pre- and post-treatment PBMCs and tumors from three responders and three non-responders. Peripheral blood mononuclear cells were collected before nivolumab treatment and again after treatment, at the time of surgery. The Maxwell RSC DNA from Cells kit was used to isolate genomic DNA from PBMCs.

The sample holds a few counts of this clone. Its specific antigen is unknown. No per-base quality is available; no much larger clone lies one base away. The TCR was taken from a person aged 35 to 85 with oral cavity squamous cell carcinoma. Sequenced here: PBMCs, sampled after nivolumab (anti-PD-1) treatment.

The CDR3 reads as follows: CASSLRQGVYGYTF. The nucleotide sequence is given as TGTGCCAGCAGCTTGAGGCAGGGAGTCTATGGCTACACCTTC. This receptor chain uses TRBV5-6 and TRBJ1-2; TRBD1 might be the D gene, on 5 matching bases. The CDR3 holds 14 amino acids from the cysteine to the phenylalanine. Left in the record is the CDR3 DNA by itself, 42 bases read in frame from the first base. V drops 1 base and J drops 4 bases, leaving 11 bases in between. As encoded in the germline V gene, CDR1 is SGHDT while CDR2 is YYEEEE.